This T cell receptor (beta chain) appears in the sequencing data of a study of identical twins. TCRdb independently ran MiXCR on the 5' RACE reads; one entry per CDR3 protein. Here the sample spans approximately 600,000 distinct CDR3 sequences, 7% to 7.5% being singletons. This sample also appeared in a second study, on yellow fever vaccine responses in identical twins. That paper adds: Twins' vaccine T cell response reportedly seemed partly convergent, partly personalized.

Sequencing input: PBMCs. The sequence derives from a woman younger than 35 in good health.

CDR3 residues: CASSLEIDEQFF. In nucleotides, the CDR3 is TGTGCCAGCAGCTTAGAAATAGATGAGCAGTTCTTC. This chain connects TRBV11-2 to TRBJ2-1; D ambiguous. Germline V gene data show CDR1 as SGHAT and CDR2 as FQNNGV. The CDR3 has 12 residues. The V end lost 0 bases, the J end lost 8 bases, and 5 bases lay between the germline ends.